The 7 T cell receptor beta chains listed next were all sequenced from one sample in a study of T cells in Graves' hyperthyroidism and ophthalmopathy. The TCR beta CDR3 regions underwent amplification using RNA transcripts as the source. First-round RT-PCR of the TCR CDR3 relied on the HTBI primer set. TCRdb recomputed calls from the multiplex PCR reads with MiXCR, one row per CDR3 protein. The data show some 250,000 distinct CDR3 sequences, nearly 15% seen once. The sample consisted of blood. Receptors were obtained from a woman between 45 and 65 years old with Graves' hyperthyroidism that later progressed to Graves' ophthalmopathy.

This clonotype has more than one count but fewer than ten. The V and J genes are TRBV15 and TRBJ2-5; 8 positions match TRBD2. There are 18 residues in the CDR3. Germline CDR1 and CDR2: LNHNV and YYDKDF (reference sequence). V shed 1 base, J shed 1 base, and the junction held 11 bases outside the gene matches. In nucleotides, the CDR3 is TGTGCCACCAGCAGAGCCCTCCCCCGGGAGGGCCGCCAAGAGACCCAGTACTTC. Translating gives CATSRALPREGRQETQYF.

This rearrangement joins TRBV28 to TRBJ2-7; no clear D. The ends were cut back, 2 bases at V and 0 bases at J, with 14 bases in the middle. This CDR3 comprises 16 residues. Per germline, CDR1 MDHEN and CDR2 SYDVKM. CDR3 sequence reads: CASSLSTQRRSYEQYF. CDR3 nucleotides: TGTGCCAGCAGTTTAAGTACCCAACGACGCTCCTACGAGCAGTACTTC.

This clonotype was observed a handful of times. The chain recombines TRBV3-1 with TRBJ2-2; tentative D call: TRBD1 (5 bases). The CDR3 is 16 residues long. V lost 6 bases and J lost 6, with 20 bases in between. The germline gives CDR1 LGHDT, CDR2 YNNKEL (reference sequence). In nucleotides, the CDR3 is TGTGCCAGCAGAAAAGGGGCCGTCGGCGGTGCCGGGGAGCTGTTTTTT. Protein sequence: CASRKGAVGGAGELFF.

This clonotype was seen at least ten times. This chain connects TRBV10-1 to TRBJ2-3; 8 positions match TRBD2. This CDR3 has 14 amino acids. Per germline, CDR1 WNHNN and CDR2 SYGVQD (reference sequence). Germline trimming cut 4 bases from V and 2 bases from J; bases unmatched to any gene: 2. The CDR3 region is CASSAGGVTDTQYF. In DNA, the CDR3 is TGCGCCAGCAGTGCGGGAGGGGTCACAGATACGCAGTATTTT.

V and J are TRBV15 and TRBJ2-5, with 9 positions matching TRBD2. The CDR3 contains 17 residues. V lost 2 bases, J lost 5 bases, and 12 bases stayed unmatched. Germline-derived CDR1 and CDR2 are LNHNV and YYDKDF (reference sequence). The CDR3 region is CATSRRVIAGVSETQYF. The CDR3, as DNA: TGTGCCACCAGCAGACGGGTAATAGCGGGAGTGAGCGAGACCCAGTACTTC. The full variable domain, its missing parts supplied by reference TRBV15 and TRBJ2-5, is DAMVIQNPRYQVTQFGKPVTLSCSQTLNHNVMYWYQQKSSQAPKLLFHYYDKDFNNEADTPDNFQSRRPNTSFCFLDIRSPGLGDTAMYLCATSRRVIAGVSETQYFGPGTRLLVL.

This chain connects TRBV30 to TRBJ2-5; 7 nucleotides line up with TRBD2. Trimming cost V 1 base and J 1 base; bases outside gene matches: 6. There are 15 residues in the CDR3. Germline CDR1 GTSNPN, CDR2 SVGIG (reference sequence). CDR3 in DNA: TGTGCCTGGAGTGCCGGACTAGTAGGCCAAGAGACCCAGTACTTC. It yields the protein CAWSAGLVGQETQYF.

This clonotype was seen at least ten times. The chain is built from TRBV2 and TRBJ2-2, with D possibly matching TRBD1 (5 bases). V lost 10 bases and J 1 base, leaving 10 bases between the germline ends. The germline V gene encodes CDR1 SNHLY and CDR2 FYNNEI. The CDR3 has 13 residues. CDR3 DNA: TGTGCCATTGGACAAAAGAACACCGGGGAGCTGTTTTTT. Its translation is CAIGQKNTGELFF.